Each of the 30 T cell receptor beta chains below was sequenced from the same sample in a study of cytomegalovirus exposure and HLA in healthy donors. Libraries were prepared by immunoSEQ multiplex PCR; TCRdb keeps only in-frame clonotypes and omits some of them. The table includes 68,000 or so clones, roughly 96% detected once. The sequencing sample was made of PBMCs. The receptors here all came from a man younger than 35 in good health and CMV-seronegative.

This chain joins TRBV2 and TRBJ2-2; TRBD1 might be the D (5 bases). The CDR3 consists of 15 residues. The V gene's germline CDR1 is SNHLY and CDR2 FYNNEI. V lost 7 bases and J 5 bases, leaving 17 bases between the germline ends. In DNA, the CDR3 is TGTGCCAGCAAGTATCAGGGTCTAATTACCGGGGAGCTGTTTTTT. Translating gives CASKYQGLITGELFF.

The genes are TRBV27 and TRBJ2-2; 8 bases fit TRBD1. Germline V lookup: CDR1 MNHEY, CDR2 SMNVEV (reference sequence). The CDR3 runs to 13 residues. J was trimmed by 5 bases and V by 6 bases; bases with no gene match: 2. The CDR3 is CASRHRGTGELFF. Written as DNA, the CDR3 is TGTGCCAGCAGACACAGGGGGACCGGGGAGCTGTTTTTT.

The chain couples TRBV6-1 to TRBJ2-2; TRBD1 aligns across 8 bases. With V trimmed by 10 bases and J by 4 bases, 8 bases remained unmatched. The CDR3 totals 14 residues. In germline, CDR1 is MNHNS, CDR2 SASEGT. CDR3 sequence (DNA): TGTGCCAATTCTCAGGGGGCGGGCACCGGGGAGCTGTTTTTT. Translated: CANSQGAGTGELFF.

V is TRBV2 and J is TRBJ2-2; possible D gene TRBD2, 5 bases. V lost 6 bases and J 0 bases, leaving 11 bases between the germline ends. The CDR3 is 15 amino acids. Germline values: CDR1 SNHLY, CDR2 FYNNEI. CDR3 residues: CASSSERANTGELFF. CDR3 DNA: TGTGCCAGCAGCTCGGAGAGGGCGAACACCGGGGAGCTGTTTTTT.

The chain links TRBV6-5 to TRBJ1-1; 8 nucleotides line up with TRBD1. Trimming cost V 5 bases and J 4 bases; bases outside gene matches: 3. The V gene's germline CDR1 is MNHEY and CDR2 SVGAGI. The CDR3 length is 13 residues. This CDR3 is CASSRQGSTEAFF. CDR3 nucleotides: TGTGCCAGCAGTAGACAGGGGAGCACTGAAGCTTTCTTT.

The chain carries TRBV6-6 and TRBJ1-2, with D possibly being TRBD1 (6 bases). V lost 2 bases and J lost 10, with 17 bases in between. CDR3 length equals 14 residues. Germline V gene sequence: CDR1 MNHNY, CDR2 SVGAGI (reference sequence). CDR3 sequence (DNA): TGTGCCAGCAGTTACAACCGTCAGACAGGCGACTACACCTTC. Protein product: CASSYNRQTGDYTF.

The chain uses TRBV28 and TRBJ2-7; perhaps TRBD1 as D (6 bases). The germline V and J ends were trimmed by 11 bases and 0 bases, with 14 bases remaining between them. Germline values: CDR1 MDHEN, CDR2 SYDVKM. This CDR3 region has 13 residues. The CDR3 nucleotides are TGTGCCGTCGGGCACAGGGACTCCTACGAGCAGTACTTC. Translated, it gives CAVGHRDSYEQYF.

The chain combines TRBV2 with TRBJ2-7; D ambiguous. V dropped 6 bases and J dropped 2 bases, with 2 bases sitting between them. CDR1 and CDR2 (germline): SNHLY, FYNNEI. The length of the CDR3 is 10 residues. CDR3 protein: CASSTYEQYF. CDR3 bases: TGTGCCAGCAGCACCTACGAGCAGTACTTC. Full variable domain (rest looked up from reference TRBV2 and TRBJ2-7): EPEVTQTPSHQVTQMGQEVILRCVPISNHLYFYWYRQILGQKVEFLVSFYNNEISEKSEIFDDQFSVERPDGSNFTLKIRSTKLEDSAMYFCASSTYEQYFGPGTRLTVT.

This chain connects TRBV7-9 to TRBJ2-7, with 9 positions matching TRBD2. V shed 6 bases, J shed 3 bases, and the junction held 0 bases outside the gene matches. The CDR3 length is 12 residues. CDR1 SEHNR and CDR2 FQNEAQ come from the germline V gene (reference sequence). The CDR3 nucleotides are TGTGCCAGCAGAGCGGGAGGCTACGAGCAGTACTTC. Protein product: CASRAGGYEQYF.

V and J are TRBV7-2 and TRBJ1-1, with TRBD1 matching over 10 bases. Germline CDR1 and CDR2: SGHTA and FQGNSA. After removal of 4 bases from V and 5 bases from J, the junction contained 7 bases not matched to a gene. This CDR3 has 15 amino acids. The CDR3 loop reads CASSSRQGASTEAFF. The DNA for the CDR3 is TGTGCCAGCAGCTCAAGACAGGGGGCAAGTACTGAAGCTTTCTTT.

This chain joins TRBV6-5 and TRBJ2-1; the D is unclear. V was shortened by 5 bases and J by 0 bases, with 5 bases between the two germline ends. CDR3 size: 13 residues. Germline V gene lookup returns CDR1 MNHEY and CDR2 SVGAGI. DNA for the CDR3: TGTGCCAGCAGTCGGAGCTCCTACAATGAGCAGTTCTTC. It translates to CASSRSSYNEQFF.

The chain links TRBV5-1 to TRBJ2-1; 10 positions match TRBD2. V was pared by 0 bases and J by 7 bases, with 7 bases of the junction left unmatched. CDR3 length: 16 amino acids. Germline V gene data show CDR1 as SGHRS and CDR2 as YFSETQ. CDR3 coding DNA: TGCGCCAGCAGCTTGGGAGCGGGAGGGCCAGGTAATGAGCAGTTCTTC. This encodes CASSLGAGGPGNEQFF.

V usage is TRBV28 and J usage is TRBJ1-2; weak D call: TRBD1 (6 bases). The germline gives CDR1 MDHEN, CDR2 SYDVKM. The CDR3 consists of 13 residues. The V gene lost 2 bases and the J gene lost 8 bases, with 12 bases spanning the gap. The CDR3 DNA reads TGTGCCAGCAGTTTACCAGGGGCGGTGGGCTACACCTTC. This gives the protein CASSLPGAVGYTF.

The chain recombines TRBV5-4 with TRBJ1-5; 9 bases match TRBD1. This CDR3 is built from 14 residues. V shed 4 bases and J 9 bases; nucleotides not matched to a gene: 8. Germline assignment: CDR1 SGHNT and CDR2 YYREEE (reference sequence). CDR3 nucleotides: TGTGCCAGCAGCCGGGACAGGGACAGAGGGCCCCAGCATTTT. Translation gives CASSRDRDRGPQHF.

V usage is TRBV6-1 and J usage is TRBJ2-7, with 14 bases fitting TRBD2. The length of the CDR3 is 19 residues. V shed 1 base and J 1 base; nucleotides not matched to a gene: 9. Germline V gives CDR1 MNHNS, CDR2 SASEGT. The CDR3 coding sequence is TGTGCCAGCAGTGAAGAACCGGGACTAGCGGGAGCAAGATCCTACGAGCAGTACTTC. The encoded protein is CASSEEPGLAGARSYEQYF.

The J gene is TRBJ2-7, the V gene TRBV27, with 12 bases aligning to TRBD2. The CDR3 length is 16 residues. Unmatched junction bases numbered 2, after V lost 1 base and J lost 1 base. CDR1 is MNHEY, CDR2 SMNVEV, per germline (reference sequence). CDR3 in amino acids: CASSLLGLAGSYEQYF. CDR3 nucleotides: TGTGCCAGCAGTTTATTGGGACTAGCGGGTTCCTACGAGCAGTACTTC.

V usage is TRBV6-1 and J usage is TRBJ1-1; D is perhaps TRBD1 (5 bases). Germline V gene lookup returns CDR1 MNHNS and CDR2 SASEGT. V was shortened by 6 bases and J by 6 bases, with 11 bases between the two germline ends. The CDR3 has 12 amino acids. DNA for the CDR3: TGTGCCAGCAGAGCCGGACATTCTGAAGCTTTCTTT. This translates into CASRAGHSEAFF.

V is TRBV5-4 and J is TRBJ1-2; 7 bases align to TRBD1. The CDR3 is made up of 12 amino acids. J gave up 6 bases and V 5 bases, and 4 bases lay outside the gene matches. Germline V lookup: CDR1 SGHNT, CDR2 YYREEE (reference sequence). This chain's CDR3 is CASRWGQNGYTF. The DNA of the CDR3 is TGTGCCAGCAGGTGGGGACAGAATGGCTACACCTTC.

The chain links TRBV14 to TRBJ2-7; TRBD1 is a possible D gene (5 bases). The CDR3 loop spans 12 amino acids. V was trimmed by 3 bases and J by 6 bases, leaving 9 bases between them. CDR1 SGHDN and CDR2 FVKESK come from the germline V gene. The CDR3 DNA follows: TGTGCCAGCAGCCAGCAGGGAATCGAGCAGTACTTC. Translated: CASSQQGIEQYF.

The chain employs TRBV14 and TRBJ1-3; the match to TRBD1 covers 7 bases. CDR3 length equals 18 residues. In germline, CDR1 is SGHDN, CDR2 FVKESK. The junction had 11 bases not matched to a gene; V was cut back by 3 bases and J by 0 bases. For the CDR3, the DNA is TGTGCCAGCAGCCATCTCGGACGGGACAGAGTCTCTGGAAACACCATATATTTT. Its protein is CASSHLGRDRVSGNTIYF.

This chain connects TRBV7-8 to TRBJ1-1, with a tentative D call TRBD1 (6 bases). Trimming took off 3 bases at V and 3 bases at J, with 14 bases between the two ends. The CDR3 is made up of 15 amino acids. Germline V lookup: CDR1 SGHVS, CDR2 FQNEAQ. DNA of the CDR3: TGTGCCAGCAGCTTTCACGAAGGGGGGGACACTGAAGCTTTCTTT. Translation: CASSFHEGGDTEAFF.

The table lists this clone with a count of one. DNA of the CDR3: TGTGCCAGCAGCCCAGGGGTTGTTGGTGAAGCTTTCTTT. Translation: CASSPGVVGEAFF. V usage is TRBV11-3 and J usage is TRBJ1-1; the D gene is possibly TRBD1 (6 bases). Per the germline V gene, CDR1 is SGHNT and CDR2 is YENEEA. The CDR3 sequence is 13 residues long. Trimming stripped 5 bases from V and 7 bases from J, with 14 bases between.

The rearrangement links TRBV28 to TRBJ1-5; D gene uncertain. Trimming removed 2 bases at V and 1 base at J, with 12 bases between. The germline V gene encodes CDR1 MDHEN and CDR2 SYDVKM. This CDR3 comprises 16 residues. Here the CDR3 DNA reads TGTGCCAGCAGTTTACTGGGTGCAGGAAGCAATCAGCCCCAGCATTTT. Amino acids: CASSLLGAGSNQPQHF.

This chain uses TRBV13 with TRBJ2-7, with 8 bases fitting TRBD2. The J segment lost 4 bases and the V segment lost 5 bases, leaving 10 bases of the junction unmatched. The germline gives CDR1 PRHDT, CDR2 FYEKMQ (reference sequence). There are 15 residues in the CDR3. In DNA form, the CDR3 reads TGTGCCAGCAGCCAAAATACGGGAGGGGAGTACGAGCAGTACTTC. Amino acid sequence: CASSQNTGGEYEQYF.

This clone was seen a single time. This sequence joins TRBV7-8 and TRBJ1-5, with 8 bases matching TRBD1. V dropped 5 bases and J dropped 4; count of bases not matched to a gene: 7. The CDR3 covers 15 residues. Germline-derived CDR1 and CDR2 are SGHVS and FQNEAQ. Written as DNA, the CDR3 is TGTGCCAGCAGCGTCCGGGACAGGCGAAATCAGCCCCAGCATTTT. It translates to CASSVRDRRNQPQHF. The full variable domain, rest sourced from reference TRBV7-8 and TRBJ1-5, is GAGVSQSPRYKVAKRGQDVALRCDPISGHVSLFWYQQALGQGPEFLTYFQNEAQLDKSGLPSDRFFAERPEGSVSTLKIQRTQQEDSAVYLCASSVRDRRNQPQHFGDGTRLSIL.

The chain uses TRBV5-8 and TRBJ1-1; 11 bases are a match to TRBD1. V gave up 5 bases and J gave up 1 base; unmatched junction bases: 7. CDR1 and CDR2 from the germline V gene are SGHTS and YDEGEE. The CDR3 covers 16 residues. The CDR3 reads CASRRTGGRQNTEAFF. CDR3 coding DNA: TGTGCCAGCAGGAGGACAGGGGGCCGGCAGAACACTGAAGCTTTCTTT.

This rearrangement joins TRBV7-9 to TRBJ2-3; 11 positions agree with TRBD1. J lost 5 bases, V lost 0 bases, and 10 bases had no gene match. The germline V gene encodes CDR1 SEHNR and CDR2 FQNEAQ (reference sequence). The CDR3 consists of 18 residues. CDR3 loop: CASSLAVRTGGAGDTQYF. CDR3 DNA sequence: TGTGCCAGCAGCTTAGCGGTTAGGACAGGGGGCGCAGGAGATACGCAGTATTTT.

Regarding this clone: Within the sample, other DNA sequences also encode this same CDR3. The chain links TRBV25-1 to TRBJ2-7; D possibly corresponds to TRBD2 (5 bases). There are 11 residues in the CDR3. Germline CDR1 is MGHDK and CDR2 is SYGVNS. The V end was cut by 4 bases, the J end by 5 bases, with 6 bases between. CDR3 protein: CASSGGNEQYF. CDR3 sequence (DNA): TGTGCCAGCAGTGGAGGGAACGAGCAGTACTTC.

The J gene is TRBJ2-7, the V gene TRBV6-6; 9 nucleotides agree with TRBD1. Germline V gene data show CDR1 as MNHNY and CDR2 as SVGAGI (reference sequence). Trimming cost V 4 bases and J 2 bases; bases outside gene matches: 3. The CDR3 is 14 residues long. This CDR3 is CASSFDRGTYEQYF. Here the CDR3 DNA reads TGTGCCAGCAGTTTCGACAGGGGGACCTACGAGCAGTACTTC.

The chain has TRBV5-4 and TRBJ1-6, with a tentative D call TRBD1 (6 bases). V gave up 0 bases and J gave up 10 bases, with 11 bases separating them. CDR3 length: 14 amino acids. Germline V lookup: CDR1 SGHNT, CDR2 YYREEE (reference sequence). The CDR3 spells CASSLEGGNSPLHF. As DNA, the CDR3 is TGTGCCAGCAGCTTGGAGGGGGGGAACTCACCCCTCCACTTT.